This T cell receptor (beta chain) was profiled in a study of molecular identifiers for immune sequencing clone quantification. There are many counts of this clonotype. TCRdb re-called the PCR reads through MiXCR, storing one row per CDR3 protein. This repertoire shows roughly 86,000 distinct CDR3 sequences, 15% to 20% found once; its top ten account for 0.7% to 0.95%. The trim removed 7 bases at V and 0 bases at J, leaving 5 bases unmatched. This CDR3 has 15 residues. The germline CDR1 and CDR2 sequences are LNHDA and SQIVND (reference sequence). The TCR sequence derives from a human donor in good health. Some libraries in this study had Jurkat cell RNA spiked in. Sequenced: naive CD8+ T cells from blood, with Jurkat cell RNA spiked in. Subset meaning: FACS-sorted CD8+CD4-CCR7+CD45RA+ naive T cells. The gene calls are TRBV19 and TRBJ2-1, with TRBD2 matching 8 bases. The CDR3 bases are TGTGCCAGTACCCCCGGGACTAGCTCCTACAATGAGCAGTTCTTC. Protein: CASTPGTSSYNEQFF.